This T cell receptor beta chain was found in a study of identical twins. The study, taken as a whole, reports: Shared out-of-frame alpha sequences (those common to twins) showed excess low generation probability. While abundant cord blood beta clonotypes carried fewer insertions, memory repertoires showed no such pattern.

As to this clonotype: Its matching antigen is unknown.

V trimming: 7 bases; J trimming: 4 bases; junction bases outside the gene matches: 6. There are 13 residues in the CDR3. The germline V gene has CDR1 MNHEY and CDR2 SVGEGT. A template switching step contributed a universal primer site, while unique molecular identifiers were present in the cDNA. TCRdb reprocessed the 5' RACE reads with MiXCR, giving one entry per CDR3 protein. The table includes roughly 720,000 distinct CDR3 sequences, around a sixth detected once. These sequences were also reported in another study, on T cells expressing NK-cell markers. That work adds: The CD3+CD56-NKG2C+ fraction of a few donors was likewise dominated by these clonotypes.

Sequenced: PBMCs. This chain links TRBV6-2 or TRBV6-3 with TRBJ2-7; 8 positions match TRBD2. The receptor's source is a woman aged 18-30 years in good health. The chain's CDR3 is CASNSGIPYEQYF. The DNA for the CDR3 is TGTGCCAGCAATAGCGGGATACCATACGAGCAGTACTTC.